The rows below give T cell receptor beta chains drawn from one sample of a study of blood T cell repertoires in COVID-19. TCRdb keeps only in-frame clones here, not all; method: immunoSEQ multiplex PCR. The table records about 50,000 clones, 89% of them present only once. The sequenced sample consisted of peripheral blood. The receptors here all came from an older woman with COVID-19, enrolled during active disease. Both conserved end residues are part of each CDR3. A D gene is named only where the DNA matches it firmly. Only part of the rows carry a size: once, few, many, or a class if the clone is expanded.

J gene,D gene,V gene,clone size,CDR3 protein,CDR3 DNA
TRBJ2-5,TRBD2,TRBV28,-,CASCPAVAGGGETQYF,TGTGCCAGCTGCCCTGCGGTAGCGGGAGGAGGCGAGACCCAGTACTTC
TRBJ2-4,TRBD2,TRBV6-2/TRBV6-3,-,CASSSLAGERNIQYF,TGTGCCAGCAGTTCCCTCGCGGGGGAAAGAAACATTCAGTACTTC
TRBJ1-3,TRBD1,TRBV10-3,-,CAIRGQWDSGNTIYF,TGTGCCATCAGGGGACAGTGGGACTCTGGAAACACCATATATTTT
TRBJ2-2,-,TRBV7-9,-,CASSISGTETGELFF,TGTGCCAGCAGCATATCGGGGACTGAAACCGGGGAGCTGTTTTTT
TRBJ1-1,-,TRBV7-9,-,CASSQTPGNTEAFF,TGTGCCAGCAGCCAGACACCCGGGAACACTGAAGCTTTCTTT
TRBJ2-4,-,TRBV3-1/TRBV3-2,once,CASSQGAGPKNIQYF,TGTGCCAGCAGCCAAGGGGCTGGGCCCAAAAACATTCAGTACTTC
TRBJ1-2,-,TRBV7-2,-,CASSQPANYGYTF,TGTGCCAGCAGTCAACCAGCTAACTATGGCTACACCTTC
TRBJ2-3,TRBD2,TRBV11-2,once,CASSLGSSGGADTQYF,TGTGCCAGCAGCTTAGGTTCTAGCGGGGGGGCAGATACGCAGTATTTT
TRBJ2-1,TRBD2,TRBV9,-,CASSGTSGGHSEQFF,TGTGCCAGCAGCGGTACTAGCGGGGGTCACAGTGAGCAGTTCTTC
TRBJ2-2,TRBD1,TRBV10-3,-,CAIRRTGDNTGELFF,TGTGCCATCAGGAGGACAGGGGATAACACCGGGGAGCTGTTTTTT
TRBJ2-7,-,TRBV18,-,CASSPPAGAAYEQYF,TGTGCCAGCTCACCACCGGCGGGTGCTGCCTACGAGCAGTACTTC
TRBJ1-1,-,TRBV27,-,CASFSGPEAFF,TGTGCCAGCTTCTCTGGGCCTGAAGCTTTCTTT
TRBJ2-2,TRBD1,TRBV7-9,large,CASSLRQGVDTGELFF,TGTGCCAGCAGCCTTAGACAGGGGGTCGACACCGGGGAGCTGTTTTTT
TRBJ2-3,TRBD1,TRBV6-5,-,CASSYSRQGGDTQYF,TGTGCCAGCAGTTACTCCCGACAGGGTGGAGATACGCAGTATTTT
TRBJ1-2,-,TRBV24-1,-,CATSDLQAPYGYTF,TGTGCCACCAGTGATTTGCAGGCCCCCTATGGCTACACCTTC
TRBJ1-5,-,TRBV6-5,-,CASSYSFRDQPQHF,TGTGCCAGCAGTTATAGTTTTCGCGATCAGCCCCAGCATTTT
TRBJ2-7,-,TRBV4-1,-,CASSPPDGIYEQYF,TGCGCCAGCAGCCCCCCAGATGGCATCTACGAGCAGTACTTC
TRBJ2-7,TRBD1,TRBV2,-,CASRPGQGPYEQYF,TGTGCCAGCAGACCGGGACAGGGACCCTACGAGCAGTACTTC
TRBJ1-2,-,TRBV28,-,CASSVAGYGYTF,TGTGCCAGCAGTGTCGCAGGGTATGGCTACACCTTC
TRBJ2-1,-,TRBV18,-,CASSPSNQRMLPGKQFF,TGTGCCAGCTCACCATCAAACCAGCGGATGCTTCCGGGGAAGCAGTTCTTC
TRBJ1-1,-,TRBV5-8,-,CASSLIGFLNTEAFF,TGTGCCAGCAGCTTGATCGGGTTCCTGAACACTGAAGCTTTCTTT
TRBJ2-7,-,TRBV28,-,CASSSRGYEQYF,TGTGCCAGCAGCTCAAGGGGCTACGAGCAGTACTTC
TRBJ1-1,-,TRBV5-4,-,CASSQAGAQSEAFF,TGTGCCAGCAGCCAGGCGGGGGCGCAAAGTGAAGCTTTCTTT
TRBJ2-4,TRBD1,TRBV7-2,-,CASSLSGTEKNIQYF,TGTGCCAGCAGCTTGTCCGGGACAGAAAAAAACATTCAGTACTTC
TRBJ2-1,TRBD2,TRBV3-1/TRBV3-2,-,CASSDGRSGGVNEQFF,TGTGCCAGCAGCGACGGGCGGAGCGGGGGGGTAAATGAGCAGTTCTTC
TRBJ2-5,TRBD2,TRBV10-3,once,CAISESRASGNQETQYF,TGTGCCATCAGTGAGTCGAGGGCTAGCGGTAACCAAGAGACCCAGTACTTC
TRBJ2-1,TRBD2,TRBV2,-,CASHGTSGGVEQFF,TGTGCCAGTCACGGGACTAGCGGGGGGGTGGAGCAGTTCTTC
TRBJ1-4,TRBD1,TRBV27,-,CASRPTGRNEKLFF,TGTGCCAGCAGACCGACAGGGAGGAATGAAAAACTGTTTTTT
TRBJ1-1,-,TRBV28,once,CASSLFMTGEAFF,TGTGCCAGCAGTTTATTCATGACGGGTGAAGCTTTCTTT
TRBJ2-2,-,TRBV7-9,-,CASSLYTGELFF,TGTGCCAGCAGCCTGTACACCGGGGAGCTGTTTTTT
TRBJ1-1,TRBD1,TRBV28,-,CASSLLQGVEAFF,TGTGCCAGCAGTTTACTACAGGGGGTGGAAGCTTTCTTT
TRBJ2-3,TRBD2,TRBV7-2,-,CASSSGLAGTTDTQYF,TGTGCCAGCAGCTCGGGACTAGCGGGAACCACAGATACGCAGTATTTT
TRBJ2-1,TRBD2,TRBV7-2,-,CASSLRTSGRGQFF,TGTGCCAGCAGCTTAAGGACTAGCGGGAGAGGGCAGTTCTTC
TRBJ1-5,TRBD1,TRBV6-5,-,CASSYSPGTVNQPQHF,TGTGCCAGCAGTTACTCTCCCGGGACAGTCAATCAGCCCCAGCATTTT
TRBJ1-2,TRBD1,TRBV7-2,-,CASSLGGRGAYGYTF,TGTGCCAGCAGCTTAGGGGGCAGGGGGGCCTATGGCTACACCTTC
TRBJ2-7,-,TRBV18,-,CASSPSSSYEQYF,TGTGCCAGCTCACCGAGTAGCTCCTACGAGCAGTACTTC
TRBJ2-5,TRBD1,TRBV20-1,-,CSASDRGTETQYF,TGCAGTGCTAGTGACAGGGGAACAGAGACCCAGTACTTC
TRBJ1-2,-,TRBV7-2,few,CASSLGSRASGYGYTF,TGTGCCAGCAGCTTAGGTAGCAGGGCCTCGGGCTATGGCTACACCTTC
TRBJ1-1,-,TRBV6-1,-,CASSSLGGNTEAFF,TGTGCCAGCAGTTCTTTAGGCGGGAACACTGAAGCTTTCTTT
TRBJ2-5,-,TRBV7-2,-,CASSLLSGVETQYF,TGTGCCAGCAGCTTATTGTCCGGGGTCGAGACCCAGTACTTC
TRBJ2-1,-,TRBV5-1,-,CASSLTPGEQFF,TGCGCCAGCAGCTTGACGCCAGGTGAGCAGTTCTTC
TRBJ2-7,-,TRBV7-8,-,CASSLGTKNSYEQYF,TGTGCCAGCAGCTTAGGGACTAAGAACTCCTACGAGCAGTACTTC
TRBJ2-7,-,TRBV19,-,CASSTSFLSSEQYF,TGTGCCAGTAGTACTAGCTTCCTATCTAGCGAGCAGTACTTC
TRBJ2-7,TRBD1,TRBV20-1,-,CSASGGQGTYEQYF,TGCAGTGCTAGTGGGGGACAGGGGACTTACGAGCAGTACTTC
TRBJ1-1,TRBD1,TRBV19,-,CASSIWYRGRRAFF,TGTGCCAGTAGTATATGGTACAGGGGGCGGAGGGCTTTCTTT
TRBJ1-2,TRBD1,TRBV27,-,CASTSAGQSFYGYTF,TGTGCCAGCACCTCGGCGGGACAGTCCTTCTATGGCTACACCTTC
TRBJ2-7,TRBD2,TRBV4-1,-,CASSQLSGSYEQYF,TGCGCCAGCAGCCAACTTAGCGGGAGCTACGAGCAGTACTTC
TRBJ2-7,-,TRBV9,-,CASSVAPVVYEQYF,TGTGCCAGCAGCGTAGCCCCCGTCGTCTACGAGCAGTACTTC
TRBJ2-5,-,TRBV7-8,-,CASSYPLAAQYF,TGTGCCAGCAGCTACCCATTGGCGGCCCAGTACTTC
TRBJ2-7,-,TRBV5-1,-,CASSPEAVYEQYF,TGCGCCAGCAGCCCTGAGGCTGTTTACGAGCAGTACTTC
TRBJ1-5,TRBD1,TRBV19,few,CASSLNRGSGQPQHF,TGTGCCAGTAGCCTCAACAGGGGATCAGGTCAGCCCCAGCATTTT
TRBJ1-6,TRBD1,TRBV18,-,CASSPRDRGGNSPLHF,TGTGCCAGCTCACCAAGGGACAGGGGAGGTAATTCACCCCTCCACTTT
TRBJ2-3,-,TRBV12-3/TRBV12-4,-,CASRFGSTDTQYF,TGTGCCAGCCGCTTCGGTAGCACAGATACGCAGTATTTT